The rows below give T cell receptor beta chains drawn from one sample of a study of T cell responses to AZD1222 COVID-19 vaccine. The data were produced by immunoSEQ multiplex PCR, yet TCRdb's version contains in-frame clones alone and is incomplete. The sample lists roughly 100,000 clones, 90% occurring once. Sequences were derived from peripheral blood, sampled on day 0 of AZD1222 vaccination. These receptors all stem from an adult in good health. Each CDR3 is given with its conserved first and last residue. Each record gives: clone size, J gene, D gene, V gene, CDR3 protein, CDR3 DNA. D genes are given only for firm matches. A row's size may be missing; if present it is once, few, many or a size class.

abundance: .
j_gene: TRBJ1-5
d_gene: .
v_gene: TRBV7-8
CDR3aa: CASSLVPMGVSNQPQHF
CDR3nt: TGTGCCAGCAGCTTAGTACCAATGGGGGTTAGCAATCAGCCCCAGCATTTT

abundance: .
j_gene: TRBJ2-1
d_gene: .
v_gene: TRBV5-1
CDR3aa: CASSFQGGSYNEQFF
CDR3nt: TGCGCCAGCAGCTTCCAGGGGGGGTCCTACAATGAGCAGTTCTTC

abundance: .
j_gene: TRBJ1-6
d_gene: .
v_gene: TRBV30
CDR3aa: CAWNVGSYNSPLHF
CDR3nt: TGTGCCTGGAACGTCGGCTCTTATAATTCACCCCTCCACTTT

abundance: .
j_gene: TRBJ2-3
d_gene: .
v_gene: TRBV27
CDR3aa: CASSGYEGTDTQYF
CDR3nt: TGTGCCAGCAGCGGATACGAGGGCACAGATACGCAGTATTTT

abundance: .
j_gene: TRBJ1-5
d_gene: .
v_gene: TRBV6-1
CDR3aa: CASSAVVGANQPQHF
CDR3nt: TGTGCCAGCAGTGCCGTCGTGGGAGCCAATCAGCCCCAGCATTTT

abundance: .
j_gene: TRBJ2-3
d_gene: .
v_gene: TRBV6-5
CDR3aa: CASSPNSDTQYF
CDR3nt: TGTGCCAGCAGTCCTAACTCGGATACGCAGTATTTT

abundance: .
j_gene: TRBJ1-1
d_gene: TRBD1
v_gene: TRBV5-1
CDR3aa: CASSLTGTGPTEAFF
CDR3nt: TGCGCCAGCAGCTTGACCGGGACAGGGCCCACTGAAGCTTTCTTT

abundance: .
j_gene: TRBJ2-1
d_gene: .
v_gene: TRBV10-3
CDR3aa: CAISETGQSYNEQFF
CDR3nt: TGTGCCATCAGTGAGACCGGACAGTCTTACAATGAGCAGTTCTTC

abundance: .
j_gene: TRBJ1-2
d_gene: .
v_gene: TRBV24-1
CDR3aa: CATSDPRGGYTF
CDR3nt: TGTGCCACCAGTGACCCGAGGGGGGGCTACACCTTC

abundance: .
j_gene: TRBJ2-7
d_gene: TRBD1
v_gene: TRBV5-5
CDR3aa: CASSSAAGTGVYYEQYF
CDR3nt: TGTGCCAGCAGCTCGGCCGCCGGGACAGGAGTTTATTACGAGCAGTACTTC

abundance: .
j_gene: TRBJ1-2
d_gene: TRBD1
v_gene: TRBV3-1/TRBV3-2
CDR3aa: CASSQDPQGNGYTF
CDR3nt: TGTGCCAGCAGCCAAGACCCACAGGGGAATGGCTACACCTTC

abundance: .
j_gene: TRBJ1-5
d_gene: .
v_gene: TRBV6-4
CDR3aa: CASSEQGGQPQHF
CDR3nt: TGTGCCAGCAGTGAACAGGGCGGCCAGCCCCAGCATTTT

abundance: .
j_gene: TRBJ2-7
d_gene: TRBD1
v_gene: TRBV5-8
CDR3aa: CASTVDRILYEQYF
CDR3nt: TGTGCCAGCACCGTGGACAGGATCCTCTACGAGCAGTACTTC

abundance: .
j_gene: TRBJ1-6
d_gene: .
v_gene: TRBV7-9
CDR3aa: CASSLDNSPLHF
CDR3nt: TGTGCCAGCAGCCTAGATAATTCACCCCTCCACTTT

abundance: .
j_gene: TRBJ1-2
d_gene: .
v_gene: TRBV6-4
CDR3aa: CASSDSRTATGGYTF
CDR3nt: TGTGCCAGCAGTGACTCGAGGACAGCCACGGGTGGCTACACCTTC

abundance: .
j_gene: TRBJ2-2
d_gene: TRBD1
v_gene: TRBV5-4
CDR3aa: CASSWYRGAGELFF
CDR3nt: TGTGCCAGCAGCTGGTACAGGGGCGCCGGGGAGCTGTTTTTT

abundance: .
j_gene: TRBJ1-3
d_gene: .
v_gene: TRBV2
CDR3aa: CASRPESSGNTIYF
CDR3nt: TGTGCCAGCAGGCCCGAGAGCTCTGGAAACACCATATATTTT

abundance: .
j_gene: TRBJ1-1
d_gene: .
v_gene: TRBV5-1
CDR3aa: CASSLSPALNTEAFF
CDR3nt: TGCGCCAGCAGCTTGTCGCCGGCGCTGAACACTGAAGCTTTCTTT

abundance: .
j_gene: TRBJ1-2
d_gene: .
v_gene: TRBV7-8
CDR3aa: CASSLRRLRGQNGYTF
CDR3nt: TGTGCCAGCAGCCTACGTCGCTTACGGGGGCAAAATGGCTACACCTTC

abundance: .
j_gene: TRBJ1-5
d_gene: TRBD1
v_gene: TRBV19
CDR3aa: CASFGTEYNQPQHF
CDR3nt: TGTGCCAGCTTTGGGACAGAGTACAATCAGCCCCAGCATTTT

abundance: .
j_gene: TRBJ1-1
d_gene: .
v_gene: TRBV30
CDR3aa: CAWSGPSTEAFF
CDR3nt: TGTGCCTGGAGTGGCCCCTCCACTGAAGCTTTCTTT

abundance: .
j_gene: TRBJ2-2
d_gene: .
v_gene: TRBV10-3
CDR3aa: CAISELVGTVNTGELFF
CDR3nt: TGTGCCATCAGTGAGTTAGTGGGCACCGTAAACACCGGGGAGCTGTTTTTT

abundance: .
j_gene: TRBJ1-5
d_gene: .
v_gene: TRBV5-6
CDR3aa: CASSPSPSSNQPQHF
CDR3nt: TGTGCCAGCAGCCCCAGCCCATCTAGCAATCAGCCCCAGCATTTT

abundance: .
j_gene: TRBJ1-1
d_gene: .
v_gene: TRBV30
CDR3aa: CAWRKIQLSNTEAFF
CDR3nt: TGTGCCTGGAGGAAGATTCAGCTTTCGAACACTGAAGCTTTCTTT

abundance: .
j_gene: TRBJ2-3
d_gene: .
v_gene: TRBV6-5
CDR3aa: CASREGGADTDTQYF
CDR3nt: TGTGCCAGCAGGGAGGGGGGGGCTGACACAGATACGCAGTATTTT

abundance: .
j_gene: TRBJ2-3
d_gene: TRBD2
v_gene: TRBV4-2
CDR3aa: CASSQASGEVDTQYF
CDR3nt: TGTGCCAGCAGCCAAGCTAGCGGGGAGGTAGATACGCAGTATTTT

abundance: .
j_gene: TRBJ1-2
d_gene: .
v_gene: TRBV19
CDR3aa: CASRPTGRTNYGYTF
CDR3nt: TGTGCCAGTAGGCCTACAGGGAGAACCAACTATGGCTACACCTTC

abundance: .
j_gene: TRBJ1-1
d_gene: .
v_gene: TRBV5-1
CDR3aa: CASSFGQIPSRAEAFF
CDR3nt: TGCGCCAGCAGCTTTGGACAGATTCCCTCAAGGGCTGAAGCTTTCTTT

abundance: .
j_gene: TRBJ2-3
d_gene: .
v_gene: TRBV3-1/TRBV3-2
CDR3aa: CASSQGPSRLLADTQYF
CDR3nt: TGTGCCAGCAGCCAGGGACCTAGTCGACTACTCGCAGATACGCAGTATTTT

abundance: .
j_gene: TRBJ2-7
d_gene: .
v_gene: TRBV28
CDR3aa: CASSLGYYEQYF
CDR3nt: TGTGCCAGCAGTTTAGGCTACTACGAGCAGTACTTC

abundance: .
j_gene: TRBJ1-4
d_gene: .
v_gene: TRBV10-3
CDR3aa: CAISERQGNNLNNPLGWYEKLFF
CDR3nt: TGTGCCATCAGTGAACGGCAGGGCAACAACCTCAACAACCCCTTGGGGTGGTATGAAAAACTGTTTTTT

abundance: .
j_gene: TRBJ2-7
d_gene: .
v_gene: TRBV18
CDR3aa: CASSPPGQLYEQYF
CDR3nt: TGTGCCAGCTCACCACCAGGGCAGCTATACGAGCAGTACTTC

abundance: .
j_gene: TRBJ1-2
d_gene: TRBD1
v_gene: TRBV7-8
CDR3aa: CASSLVRTGGRGYTF
CDR3nt: TGTGCCAGCAGCTTAGTGCGGACAGGGGGCAGGGGCTACACCTTC

abundance: .
j_gene: TRBJ2-7
d_gene: .
v_gene: TRBV28
CDR3aa: CASSFLRAPGYF
CDR3nt: TGTGCCAGCAGTTTTCTCCGGGCCCCGGGGTACTTC

abundance: .
j_gene: TRBJ2-1
d_gene: TRBD2
v_gene: TRBV5-1
CDR3aa: CASSNSGGTSNEQFF
CDR3nt: TGCGCCAGCAGCAATAGCGGGGGGACATCCAATGAGCAGTTCTTC

abundance: .
j_gene: TRBJ1-4
d_gene: TRBD1
v_gene: TRBV10-3
CDR3aa: CAIREQGTEKLFF
CDR3nt: TGTGCCATCAGGGAACAGGGGACTGAAAAACTGTTTTTT

abundance: .
j_gene: TRBJ1-4
d_gene: TRBD1
v_gene: TRBV10-3
CDR3aa: CAISPGQSNEKLFF
CDR3nt: TGTGCCATCAGCCCGGGACAGTCGAATGAAAAACTGTTTTTT

abundance: .
j_gene: TRBJ1-4
d_gene: .
v_gene: TRBV27
CDR3aa: CASGKLAGIATNEKLFF
CDR3nt: TGTGCCAGCGGTAAATTGGCTGGGATTGCAACTAATGAAAAACTGTTTTTT

abundance: .
j_gene: TRBJ2-7
d_gene: .
v_gene: TRBV19
CDR3aa: CASSIGRFAYEQYF
CDR3nt: TGTGCCAGTAGTATAGGCAGGTTTGCCTACGAGCAGTACTTC

abundance: .
j_gene: TRBJ1-3
d_gene: .
v_gene: TRBV7-8
CDR3aa: CASSLARWSLGNTIYF
CDR3nt: TGTGCCAGCAGCTTAGCGCGTTGGTCTTTGGGAAACACCATATATTTT

abundance: .
j_gene: TRBJ2-2
d_gene: TRBD2
v_gene: TRBV2
CDR3aa: CASSGTSDLNTGELFF
CDR3nt: TGTGCCAGCAGCGGGACTAGCGACCTGAACACCGGGGAGCTGTTTTTT

abundance: .
j_gene: TRBJ2-7
d_gene: .
v_gene: TRBV2
CDR3aa: CASSEGRGPAQYF
CDR3nt: TGTGCCAGCAGTGAGGGCAGGGGCCCCGCGCAGTACTTC

abundance: .
j_gene: TRBJ1-2
d_gene: TRBD1
v_gene: TRBV5-4
CDR3aa: CASSLTGTGGRGYTF
CDR3nt: TGTGCCAGCAGCTTAACCGGGACAGGGGGTAGGGGCTACACCTTC

abundance: .
j_gene: TRBJ1-5
d_gene: .
v_gene: TRBV6-4
CDR3aa: CASSEEGNQPQHF
CDR3nt: TGTGCCAGCAGTGAGGAAGGAAATCAGCCCCAGCATTTT

abundance: .
j_gene: TRBJ2-7
d_gene: TRBD1
v_gene: TRBV7-8
CDR3aa: CASSPRTGAYEQYF
CDR3nt: TGTGCCAGCAGCCCTCGGACAGGGGCCTACGAGCAGTACTTC

abundance: .
j_gene: TRBJ1-4
d_gene: .
v_gene: TRBV6-6
CDR3aa: CASSYSAGRGEKLFF
CDR3nt: TGTGCCAGCAGTTACTCGGCAGGAAGGGGTGAAAAACTGTTTTTT

abundance: .
j_gene: TRBJ2-5
d_gene: TRBD1
v_gene: TRBV3-1/TRBV3-2
CDR3aa: CASSWGQGAVETQYF
CDR3nt: TGTGCCAGCAGCTGGGGACAGGGGGCCGTCGAGACCCAGTACTTC

abundance: once
j_gene: TRBJ1-5
d_gene: TRBD1
v_gene: TRBV19
CDR3aa: CARRDSGNQPQHF
CDR3nt: TGTGCCAGACGGGACAGCGGGAATCAGCCCCAGCATTTT

abundance: .
j_gene: TRBJ2-5
d_gene: .
v_gene: TRBV7-9
CDR3aa: CASSPGLIQETQYF
CDR3nt: TGTGCCAGCAGCCCAGGACTGATTCAAGAGACCCAGTACTTC